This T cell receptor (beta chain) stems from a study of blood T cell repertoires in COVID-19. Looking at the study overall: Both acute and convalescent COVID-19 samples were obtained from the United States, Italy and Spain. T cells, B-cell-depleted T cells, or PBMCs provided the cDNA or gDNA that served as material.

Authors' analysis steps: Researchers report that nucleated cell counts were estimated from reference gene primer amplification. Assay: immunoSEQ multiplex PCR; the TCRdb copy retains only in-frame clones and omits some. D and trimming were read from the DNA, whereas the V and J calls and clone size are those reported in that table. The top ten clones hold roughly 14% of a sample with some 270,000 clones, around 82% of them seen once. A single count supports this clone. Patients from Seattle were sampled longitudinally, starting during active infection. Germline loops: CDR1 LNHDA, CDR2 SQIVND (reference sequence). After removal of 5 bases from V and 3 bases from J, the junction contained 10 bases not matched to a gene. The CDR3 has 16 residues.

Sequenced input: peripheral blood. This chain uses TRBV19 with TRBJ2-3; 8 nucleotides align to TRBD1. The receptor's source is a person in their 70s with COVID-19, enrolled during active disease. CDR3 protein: CASSLKTGARTDTQYF. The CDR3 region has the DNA TGTGCCAGTAGTCTGAAGACAGGGGCGAGGACAGATACGCAGTATTTT.